Presented here are 25 T cell receptor beta chains from one specimen sequenced in a study of T cell changes during pregnancy in multiple sclerosis. Repertoires were generated with immunoSEQ multiplex PCR, while TCRdb's copy carries only in-frame clones and drops some. The data hold approximately 57,000 clones, with 85% to 95% observed a single time. Source: peripheral blood, taken after pregnancy. The origin of the receptors is a female donor in good health, enrolled as a control in a pregnancy study.

This chain joins TRBV4-2 and TRBJ2-3; no firm D call. The CDR3 extends over 15 amino acids. Looked up from germline, CDR1 is LGHNA and CDR2 is YNFKEQ. V was shortened by 0 bases and J by 6 bases, with 13 bases between the two germline ends. For the CDR3, the DNA is TGTGCCAGCAGCCAAGATCTGCGAGGTAGTGATACGCAGTATTTT. It is translated as CASSQDLRGSDTQYF.

J is TRBJ2-7 and V is TRBV7-2; D perhaps matches TRBD2 (6 bases). CDR1 is SGHTA, CDR2 FQGNSA, per germline. CDR3 size: 13 residues. The V end was cut by 3 bases, the J end by 3 bases, with 9 bases between. As DNA, the CDR3 is TGTGCCAGCAGCTTGGACTATCTCTACGAGCAGTACTTC. Translated, it gives CASSLDYLYEQYF.

V and J are TRBV10-3 and TRBJ2-7, with 7 bases fitting TRBD2. The CDR3 has 16 amino acids. V shed 2 bases, J shed 0 bases, and the junction held 7 bases outside the gene matches. Germline CDR1 reads ENHRY; CDR2 reads SYGVKD. For the CDR3, the DNA is TGTGCCATCAGTGAGCCAGCGGGACGGGACTCCTACGAGCAGTACTTC. It yields the protein CAISEPAGRDSYEQYF.

The chain links TRBV12-2 to TRBJ2-1; the table's TRBD2 call for D was not verified on the DNA. TRBV12-2 is a documented pseudogene. The CDR3 consists of 14 residues. This CDR3 reads CASRFPGASCEQFF. CDR3 DNA sequence: TGTGCAAGTCGCTTTCCGGGAGCCAGCTGTGAGCAGTTCTTC.

The chain uses TRBV30 and TRBJ2-3; 10 bases map to TRBD2. The CDR3 sequence is 16 residues long. CDR1 GTSNPN and CDR2 SVGIG come from the germline V gene (reference sequence). Losses at the gene ends were 1 base for V and 2 bases for J; bases not matched to a gene: 6. The CDR3 DNA reads as TGTGCCTGGAGTGAGGCTAGCGGGAGCTACACAGATACGCAGTATTTT. Its protein is CAWSEASGSYTDTQYF.

V and J are TRBV27 and TRBJ2-1, with D maybe TRBD2 (6 bases). Between the trimmed V and J ends, which lost 4 bases and 0 bases, there was a span of 19 bases. The CDR3 is 18 amino acids. Germline V lookup: CDR1 MNHEY, CDR2 SMNVEV (reference sequence). DNA for the CDR3: TGTGCCAGCAGTTATCGAGCGGGTGCATCTAGCTCCTACAATGAGCAGTTCTTC. As protein: CASSYRAGASSSYNEQFF.

This rearrangement joins TRBV10-3 to TRBJ2-3; 10 positions match TRBD1. The V segment lost 6 bases and the J segment 2 bases; nucleotides outside the gene matches: 5. The CDR3 is 15 residues long. The germline gives CDR1 ENHRY, CDR2 SYGVKD. CDR3 residues: CAIRDRGSVTDTQYF. In DNA form, the CDR3 reads TGTGCCATCAGGGACAGGGGGTCCGTCACAGATACGCAGTATTTT.

The CDR3 DNA reads TGTGCCAGCAGCTTTGACAACGGGGGGGTAGAGACCCAGTACTTC. Its translation is CASSFDNGGVETQYF. The gene calls are TRBV5-4 and TRBJ2-5; 8 bases match TRBD2. Germline CDR1 SGHNT, CDR2 YYREEE (reference sequence). V was clipped by 2 bases and J by 4 bases; unmatched bases: 7. CDR3 length equals 15 residues.

The chain is built from TRBV6-4 and TRBJ2-3, with a weak D call TRBD2 (6 bases). V was trimmed by 4 bases and J by 4 bases, leaving 12 bases between them. The CDR3 loop spans 14 amino acids. The germline CDR1 and CDR2 sequences are MRHNA and SNTAGT. CDR3 DNA sequence: TGTGCCAGCAGTGCGGGGGAGCCAGCAGATACGCAGTATTTT. Protein product: CASSAGEPADTQYF.

J is TRBJ1-4 and V is TRBV5-8; no definite D call. The V gene lost 0 bases and the J gene lost 6 bases, with 12 bases spanning the gap. Germline lookup yields CDR1 SGHTS and CDR2 YDEGEE. The CDR3 consists of 15 residues. The CDR3 spells CASSLGVGGDEKLFF. The DNA for the CDR3 is TGTGCCAGCAGCTTGGGGGTAGGAGGCGATGAAAAACTGTTTTTT.

V usage is TRBV28 and J usage is TRBJ2-1; 13 bases are shared with TRBD2. The CDR3 is made up of 15 amino acids. The J segment lost 10 bases and the V segment lost 5 bases, leaving 8 bases of the junction unmatched. CDR1 is MDHEN and CDR2 is SYDVKM in the germline V gene. The CDR3 bases are TGTGCCAGCAGTACCTGGACTAGCGGGAGCAGCGAGCAGTTCTTC. It codes for CASSTWTSGSSEQFF.

The chain carries TRBV5-1 and TRBJ1-1, with no clear D. The germline V and J ends were trimmed by 4 bases and 0 bases, with 10 bases remaining between them. The CDR3 is 14 amino acids. Germline V gene sequence: CDR1 SGHRS, CDR2 YFSETQ. The CDR3 region is CASSRWTMNTEAFF. The CDR3 DNA is TGCGCCAGCAGCAGGTGGACTATGAACACTGAAGCTTTCTTT.

The V call is TRBV7-8, the J call TRBJ1-1; D may be TRBD1 (6 bases). The CDR3 sequence is 15 residues long. The V gene lost 3 bases and the J gene lost 0 bases, with 11 bases spanning the gap. CDR1 SGHVS and CDR2 FQNEAQ come from the germline V gene. This CDR3 reads CASSLGQGMNTEAFF. The CDR3, as DNA: TGTGCCAGCAGCTTGGGGCAGGGGATGAACACTGAAGCTTTCTTT. The full variable domain, in which reference TRBV7-8 and TRBJ1-1 provide the parts outside the CDR3, is GAGVSQSPRYKVAKRGQDVALRCDPISGHVSLFWYQQALGQGPEFLTYFQNEAQLDKSGLPSDRFFAERPEGSVSTLKIQRTQQEDSAVYLCASSLGQGMNTEAFFGQGTRLTVV.

This chain links TRBV10-3 with TRBJ2-3; perhaps TRBD2 as D (5 bases). This CDR3 is built from 15 residues. V lost 6 bases to trimming and J lost 6 bases, with 19 bases between them. The germline CDR1 and CDR2 sequences are ENHRY and SYGVKD. CDR3 coding DNA: TGTGCCATCAGGGGTTGGGAGCGGAGCCAGGATACGCAGTATTTT. It codes for CAIRGWERSQDTQYF.

The chain links TRBV5-6 to TRBJ2-2; the D is unclear. CDR1 is SGHDT, CDR2 YYEEEE, per germline. Between the trimmed V and J ends, which lost 4 bases and 7 bases, there was a span of 5 bases. The CDR3 sequence is 11 residues long. The CDR3 spells CASSLSGELFF. The DNA for the CDR3 is TGTGCCAGCAGCCTCAGCGGGGAGCTGTTTTTT. The variable domain in full, with the rest retrieved from reference TRBV5-6 and TRBJ2-2, is DAGVTQSPTHLIKTRGQQVTLRCSPKSGHDTVSWYQQALGQGPQFIFQYYEEEERQRGNFPDRFSGHQFPNYSSELNVNALLLGDSALYLCASSLSGELFFGEGSRLTVL.

Only a few counts were recorded for this clone. The chain couples TRBV20-1 to TRBJ1-1; D not resolved. CDR1 is DFQATT, CDR2 SNEGSKA, per germline (reference sequence). The CDR3 has 11 amino acids. V was trimmed by 3 bases and J by 5 bases, leaving 7 bases between them. The DNA for the CDR3 is TGCAGTGCTAGCTCCTTTACTGAAGCTTTCTTT. Translated, it gives CSASSFTEAFF.

This clone was recorded a few times. CDR3 DNA sequence: TGTGCCAGCAGCAGGGGGACGAACACTGAAGCTTTCTTT. This sequence encodes CASSRGTNTEAFF. The rearrangement links TRBV9 to TRBJ1-1, with D possibly being TRBD1 (6 bases). V dropped 4 bases and J dropped 1 base, with 8 bases sitting between them. Germline CDR1 reads SGDLS; CDR2 reads YYNGEE. The CDR3 consists of 13 residues.

In its sample, this clone was seen a few times. The chain combines TRBV7-2 with TRBJ2-7, with D tentatively TRBD2 (6 bases). The V end lost 4 bases, the J end lost 0 bases, and 16 bases lay between the germline ends. The germline gives CDR1 SGHTA, CDR2 FQGNSA. This CDR3 has 16 amino acids. The CDR3 bases are TGTGCCAGCAGCTGGGGGACGGGACTCCCCTCCTACGAGCAGTACTTC. Translation: CASSWGTGLPSYEQYF.

The V gene is TRBV6-5, the J gene TRBJ1-5, with 8 bases fitting TRBD1. The J segment lost 3 bases and the V segment lost 5 bases, leaving 6 bases of the junction unmatched. This CDR3 region has 15 residues. CDR1 MNHEY and CDR2 SVGAGI come from the germline V gene. CDR3 in DNA: TGTGCCAGCAGTCCAGGGGGCCCTTTCAATCAGCCCCAGCATTTT. Its translation: CASSPGGPFNQPQHF.

This clone appeared a single time. This chain connects TRBV11-3 to TRBJ1-2, with 7 bases lining up with TRBD1. The germline V gene has CDR1 SGHNT and CDR2 YENEEA. The V and J ends lost 4 bases and 6 bases, in that order; junction bases with no gene match: 8. The CDR3 sequence is 14 residues long. The CDR3 sequence is CASSSTGTVNGYTF. Here the CDR3 DNA reads TGTGCCAGCAGCTCAACCGGGACAGTGAATGGCTACACCTTC.

The chain uses TRBV5-1 and TRBJ1-4, with TRBD1 matching 7 bases. Per the germline V gene, CDR1 is SGHRS and CDR2 is YFSETQ. The CDR3 sequence is 15 residues long. The trim removed 3 bases at V and 4 bases at J, leaving 6 bases unmatched. This CDR3 is CASSWGTAFNEKLFF. The CDR3, as DNA: TGCGCCAGCAGCTGGGGGACAGCCTTTAATGAAAAACTGTTTTTT.

The V call is TRBV27, the J call TRBJ2-7; TRBD1 is a possible D gene (6 bases). Germline V lookup: CDR1 MNHEY, CDR2 SMNVEV (reference sequence). V lost 5 bases and J 0 bases, leaving 14 bases between the germline ends. The CDR3 consists of 15 residues. CDR3 residues: CASSPLGAHSYEQYF. CDR3 nucleotide sequence: TGTGCCAGCAGTCCCCTGGGGGCGCACTCCTACGAGCAGTACTTC.

This chain connects TRBV6-1 to TRBJ2-7, with 9 positions matching TRBD1. The CDR3 runs to 14 residues. Germline loops: CDR1 MNHNS, CDR2 SASEGT. The junction had 6 bases not matched to a gene; V was cut back by 5 bases and J by 4 bases. The CDR3 protein is CASSLGQGTYEQYF. The CDR3 DNA reads TGTGCCAGCAGTCTGGGACAGGGAACTTACGAGCAGTACTTC.

V gene TRBV6-1 combines with J gene TRBJ1-5, with unresolved D. The CDR3 consists of 15 residues. V was clipped by 1 base and J by 4 bases, with 11 bases between them. Germline assignment: CDR1 MNHNS and CDR2 SASEGT. This CDR3 is CASSEVRGRNQPQHF. For the CDR3, the DNA is TGTGCCAGCAGTGAAGTTCGGGGTAGGAATCAGCCCCAGCATTTT.

The chain uses TRBV9 and TRBJ2-3; 8 nucleotides match TRBD2. This CDR3 spans 14 amino acids. Germline trimming cut 4 bases from V and 2 bases from J; bases unmatched to any gene: 3. From germline, CDR1 is SGDLS and CDR2 YYNGEE. The CDR3, as DNA: TGTGCCAGCAGCCTCGGGAGGGCCACAGATACGCAGTATTTT. Translating gives CASSLGRATDTQYF.